This section outlines one TCR beta chain sequence together with its context. The target antigen is unknown. V was clipped by 4 bases and J by 1 base, with 10 bases between them. Per germline, CDR1 MNHNS and CDR2 SASEGT. The CDR3 length is 15 residues. This sample is drawn from a study of metastatic and nonmetastatic thyroid tumors. Study-wide context: Repertoires of blood and of tissue (tumor or nodule) from malignant and benign thyroid patients were compared. Study-wide results and caveats: Benign nodules reportedly had significantly lower TCR beta diversity than malignant thyroid tumors in blood and tumor.

As processed by the authors: Built for papillary thyroid cancer, a distant-metastasis classifier drew on CDR3 differences across clinicopathological groups. TCRdb re-called the PCR reads via MiXCR. The V and J calls come from TCRdb's annotation, not from the publication. The table records tens of thousands of clones, approximately 44% of them present only once. Until they underwent thyroid surgery, no patient had received any treatment. This receptor was taken from a male donor with papillary thyroid cancer or a benign thyroid nodule (not recorded which). Some clones in this sample may be carry-over from other donors' samples. The chain couples TRBV6-1 to TRBJ2-2, with D tentatively TRBD2 (6 bases). The sample consisted of tumor tissue. This CDR3 is CASSAGGLNTGELFF. The CDR3 nucleotides read TGTGCCAGCAGTGCCGGGGGACTGAACACCGGGGAGCTGTTTTTT.